The present TCR beta chain was sequenced within a study of blood T cells in healthy people across ages. CDR1 and CDR2 from the germline V gene are SQVTM and ANQGSEA. CDR3 size: 12 residues. Using a J-beta primer mix together with a sample-barcoded 5' primer, a second PCR was run for roughly 6 to 11 cycles. TCRdb redid the calling of the 5' RACE reads with MiXCR, one entry per CDR3 protein. The sample shows about 580,000 distinct CDR3 sequences, less than 60% of them seen only once. Specimen: blood. The chain combines TRBV29-1 with TRBJ2-4; possibly TRBD1 for D (6 bases). The J call could be wrong; TRBJ2-5 is a better fit for the DNA end. This clonotype was obtained from an elderly man in good health. The CDR3 DNA reads TGCAGCGTCAACACAGGGAAAGAGACCCAGTACTTC. Translating it yields CSVNTGKETQYF.